A single sample is the source of the 2 T cell receptor beta chains below, sequenced in a study of T cell responses to AZD1222 COVID-19 vaccine. Sequencing used immunoSEQ multiplex PCR; TCRdb keeps in-frame clones, though not all of them. Of about 120,000 clones listed, 92% are singletons. The sample here was peripheral blood, taken 28 days after the second AZD1222 dose. These receptors all stem from an adult who received the AZD1222 COVID-19 vaccine.

The V gene is TRBV28, the J gene TRBJ1-4; D remains unclear. There are 13 residues in the CDR3. Germline V CDR1 and CDR2: MDHEN, SYDVKM. Trimming took off 6 bases at V and 8 bases at J, with 13 bases between the two ends. CDR3 DNA: TGTGCCAGCAGGGCAGCGTTTTACGAAAAACTGTTTTTT. This translates into CASRAAFYEKLFF.

The V and J genes are TRBV15 and TRBJ2-4, with a tentative D call TRBD1 (6 bases). The CDR3 is 17 amino acids. Trimming pared 3 bases from V and 5 bases from J, leaving 20 bases between. The germline CDR1 and CDR2 sequences are LNHNV and YYDKDF (reference sequence). The CDR3 DNA follows: TGTGCCACCAGCAGGGACCATTTGGGGGCCGGGGAAAACATTCAGTACTTC. Its protein is CATSRDHLGAGENIQYF.